The 31 T cell receptor beta chains below all came from one sample that was sequenced in a study of cytomegalovirus exposure and HLA in healthy donors (dated by TCRdb to the late 2010s). The library was prepared using the immunoSEQ multiplex PCR assay. For the multiplex PCR, a mixture combining 60 forward primers for TCR Vbeta segments and 13 reverse primers for TCR Jbeta segments was used. TCRdb obtained this table from immuneACCESS and retained in-frame rearrangements with V and J assigned. These tables miss some clones; where compared with another copy, unresolved V genes account for less than half of the shortfall, and the remainder is unexplained. This sample holds 120,000 to 150,000 clones; under 85% were observed only once. The ten biggest clones cover about 6.7% of the sample. Sequencing was performed on PBMCs. The receptor source for this set is a woman in her thirties or forties in good health and CMV-seropositive.

Only a few counts were recorded for this clone. This same CDR3 is encoded by further DNA sequences in the sample. The chain links TRBV6-5 to TRBJ1-1; 8 bases map to TRBD1. From germline, CDR1 is MNHEY and CDR2 SVGAGI. The ends lost 3 bases at V and 1 base at J; junction bases unmatched: 1. The CDR3 covers 14 residues. The CDR3 is CASSYGQGNTEAFF. CDR3 DNA: TGTGCCAGCAGTTATGGACAGGGGAACACTGAAGCTTTCTTT.

In DNA, the CDR3 is TGTGCCAGCAGTGAACTGGGGCTTCAGGGTGAAAAACTGTTTTTT. It codes for CASSELGLQGEKLFF. The gene calls are TRBV6-1 and TRBJ1-4; D is perhaps TRBD1 (5 bases). This CDR3 has 15 amino acids. V lost 2 bases, J lost 7 bases, and 14 bases lay in between. CDR1 MNHNS and CDR2 SASEGT come from the germline V gene.

The chain uses TRBV7-3 and TRBJ2-3; possible D gene TRBD2, 5 bases. The germline V and J ends were trimmed by 3 bases and 2 bases, with 9 bases remaining between them. This CDR3 comprises 14 residues. The germline V gene encodes CDR1 SGHTA and CDR2 FQGTGA. CDR3: CASSLRVDTDTQYF. The CDR3 DNA follows: TGTGCCAGCAGCTTGAGGGTGGACACAGATACGCAGTATTTT.

This clone was counted a single time. CDR3 bases: TGTGCCAGCAGTTCCCTGGCGGGGGTGAGGGTTAATGAGCAGTTCTTC. Amino acids: CASSSLAGVRVNEQFF. V gene TRBV6-4 combines with J gene TRBJ2-1; TRBD2 agrees at 7 bases. The ends lost 5 bases at V and 7 bases at J; junction bases unmatched: 14. This CDR3 has 16 amino acids. The germline V gene has CDR1 MRHNA and CDR2 SNTAGT.

This chain joins TRBV7-9 and TRBJ2-7; 8 nucleotides agree with TRBD1. J was trimmed by 2 bases and V by 5 bases; bases with no gene match: 5. Germline CDR1 and CDR2: SEHNR and FQNEAQ (reference sequence). CDR3 size: 14 residues. The CDR3 sequence is CASSVSGGTYEQYF. For the CDR3, the DNA is TGTGCCAGCAGCGTTTCAGGGGGCACCTACGAGCAGTACTTC.

V usage is TRBV2 and J usage is TRBJ1-1, with TRBD1 matching 7 bases. The ends lost 7 bases at V and 1 base at J; junction bases unmatched: 3. Germline V gene data show CDR1 as SNHLY and CDR2 as FYNNEI. The CDR3 spans 13 residues. The CDR3 region is CASKGQTNTEAFF. In DNA form, the CDR3 reads TGTGCCAGCAAGGGACAGACGAACACTGAAGCTTTCTTT.

This clone was seen a single time. This chain joins TRBV6-5 and TRBJ2-7; the match to TRBD2 covers 7 bases. This CDR3 is built from 13 residues. J lost 8 bases, V lost 2 bases, and 6 bases had no gene match. Germline V gene lookup returns CDR1 MNHEY and CDR2 SVGAGI. The CDR3 DNA follows: TGTGCCAGCAGTTACGGGCAGGGAGGGCAGCAGTACTTC. Its translation: CASSYGQGGQQYF.

The V call is TRBV5-4, the J call TRBJ1-1; TRBD1 aligns across 9 bases. Germline loops: CDR1 SGHNT, CDR2 YYREEE (reference sequence). The V and J ends lost 4 bases and 4 bases, in that order; junction bases with no gene match: 8. The CDR3 runs 15 residues. CDR3 nucleotides: TGTGCCAGCAGCAATACCGGGACAGGGATCACTGAAGCTTTCTTT. Translating gives CASSNTGTGITEAFF.

Comment on this clone: A read error may produce the germline difference seen at one junction end. The sample has other DNA sequences that encode this CDR3 too. The genes are TRBV7-9 and TRBJ2-7, with no clear D. From germline, CDR1 is SEHNR and CDR2 FQNEAQ (reference sequence). This CDR3 is 16 amino acids long. The CDR3 protein is CASSLGFEHVSYEQYF. The CDR3 nucleotides read TGTGCCAGCAGTTTAGGCTTTGAGCACGTGTCCTACGAGCAGTACTTC.

This chain links TRBV5-4 with TRBJ2-5, with TRBD1 matching 8 bases. Losses at the gene ends were 3 bases for V and 3 bases for J; bases not matched to a gene: 4. Germline lookup yields CDR1 SGHNT and CDR2 YYREEE (reference sequence). This CDR3 is 14 amino acids long. The CDR3 sequence: CASSWDRREETQYF. In DNA, the CDR3 is TGTGCCAGCAGCTGGGACAGGAGGGAAGAGACCCAGTACTTC.

The chain is built from TRBV28 and TRBJ1-2; TRBD1 is a possible D gene (6 bases). V dropped 6 bases and J dropped 4 bases, with 15 bases sitting between them. The germline gives CDR1 MDHEN, CDR2 SYDVKM. The CDR3 contains 14 residues. CDR3: CASRESWTAYGYTF. CDR3 sequence (DNA): TGTGCCAGCAGAGAGTCATGGACAGCCTATGGCTACACCTTC.

The V and J genes are TRBV19 and TRBJ2-1, with D perhaps matching TRBD2 (7 bases). This CDR3 is 15 amino acids long. The V and J ends lost 4 bases and 8 bases respectively, with 18 bases between them. Per the germline V gene, CDR1 is LNHDA and CDR2 is SQIVND (reference sequence). CDR3 nucleotide sequence: TGTGCCAGTAGTAAGAAACCCGGGGGGCTGGATGAGCAGTTCTTC. The encoded protein is CASSKKPGGLDEQFF.

The CDR3 reads CASSLSSAAPTEAFF. Here the CDR3 DNA reads TGTGCCAGCAGTTTAAGTTCCGCGGCGCCAACTGAAGCTTTCTTT. The gene calls are TRBV27 and TRBJ1-1; D unresolved. Trimming stripped 2 bases from V and 5 bases from J, with 15 bases between. The CDR3 sequence is 15 residues long. Per the germline V gene, CDR1 is MNHEY and CDR2 is SMNVEV (reference sequence).

The V and J genes are TRBV7-6 and TRBJ2-7; 8 bases line up with TRBD2. The germline V gene encodes CDR1 SGHVS and CDR2 FNYEAQ. The trim removed 1 base at V and 2 bases at J, leaving 4 bases unmatched. This CDR3 is built from 15 residues. CDR3: CASSLESGGPYEQYF. The CDR3 bases are TGTGCCAGCAGCTTAGAGAGCGGGGGCCCCTACGAGCAGTACTTC.

The sample holds a few counts of this clone. The chain recombines TRBV2 with TRBJ2-1, with 12 bases matching TRBD2. Trimming removed 9 bases from V and 4 bases from J; junction bases left unmatched: 1. Germline-derived CDR1 and CDR2 are SNHLY and FYNNEI. There are 13 residues in the CDR3. The CDR3 region has the DNA TGTGCCAGAGGACTAGCGGGGTACAATGAGCAGTTCTTC. Translated, it gives CARGLAGYNEQFF.

The rearrangement links TRBV28 to TRBJ2-3; perhaps TRBD1 as D (6 bases). Per germline, CDR1 MDHEN and CDR2 SYDVKM. Trimming took off 1 base at V and 1 base at J, with 9 bases between the two ends. There are 15 residues in the CDR3. CDR3 sequence (DNA): TGTGCCAGCAGTTTATTGGGGGCCGGCACAGATACGCAGTATTTT. Its protein is CASSLLGAGTDTQYF. Supplemented by reference TRBV28 and TRBJ2-3, the full variable domain reads DVKVTQSSRYLVKRTGEKVFLECVQDMDHENMFWYRQDPGLGLRLIYFSYDVKMKEKGDIPEGYSVSREKKERFSLILESASTNQTSMYLCASSLLGAGTDTQYFGPGTRLTVL.

This clone turned up a few times. This chain connects TRBV5-1 to TRBJ1-1, with a possible D match to TRBD1 (5 bases). From germline, CDR1 is SGHRS and CDR2 YFSETQ. The CDR3 loop spans 14 amino acids. Trimming removed 2 bases at V and 4 bases at J, with 12 bases between. The CDR3 region is CASSFTGVTTEAFF. In nucleotides, the CDR3 is TGCGCCAGCAGCTTTACGGGGGTTACCACTGAAGCTTTCTTT.

The CDR3 is CASSQNQETQYF. The CDR3 region has the DNA TGCGCCAGCAGCCAAAACCAAGAGACCCAGTACTTC. The rearrangement links TRBV10-2 to TRBJ2-5; D ambiguous. The CDR3 consists of 12 residues. Germline V CDR1 and CDR2: WSHSY, SAAADI. V gave up 6 bases and J gave up 0 bases, with 5 bases separating them.

The chain employs TRBV7-9 and TRBJ2-7, with D unresolved. V lost 3 bases, J lost 0 bases, and 6 bases lay in between. This CDR3 comprises 13 residues. Germline loops: CDR1 SEHNR, CDR2 FQNEAQ (reference sequence). DNA for the CDR3: TGTGCCAGCAGCTTCCAGGCCTCCTACGAGCAGTACTTC. Amino acid sequence: CASSFQASYEQYF.

The chain uses TRBV27 and TRBJ2-5; 10 bases align to TRBD1. The J call may be faulty, since TRBJ2-7 better matches the DNA end. This CDR3 contains 15 residues. Germline CDR1 and CDR2: MNHEY and SMNVEV (reference sequence). Here the CDR3 DNA reads TGTGCCAGCAGACCGCTCGGGACAGGGGAGTACGAGCAGTACTTC. Its protein product is CASRPLGTGEYEQYF.

The chain carries TRBV30 and TRBJ2-4, with D tentatively TRBD2 (6 bases). CDR1 and CDR2 from the germline V gene are GTSNPN and SVGIG (reference sequence). The CDR3 sequence is 14 residues long. V lost 3 bases, J lost 0 bases, and 9 bases lay in between. Written as DNA, the CDR3 is TGTGCCTGGAGAAAGGGACTAGCCAAAAACATTCAGTACTTC. Translation: CAWRKGLAKNIQYF.

This chain uses TRBV5-1 with TRBJ2-2, with D uncertain. This CDR3 is built from 15 residues. The V end was cut by 0 bases, the J end by 2 bases, with 8 bases between. CDR1 is SGHRS, CDR2 YFSETQ, per germline. The CDR3 reads CASSLELVNTGELFF. The CDR3 DNA reads TGCGCCAGCAGCTTGGAACTGGTCAACACCGGGGAGCTGTTTTTT.

This chain uses TRBV29-1 with TRBJ1-1; D is possibly TRBD1 (5 bases). Trimming pared 7 bases from V and 2 bases from J, leaving 11 bases between. Germline CDR1 and CDR2: SQVTM and ANQGSEA. The CDR3 totals 12 residues. Here the CDR3 reads CSGHQGNTEAFF. For the CDR3, the DNA is TGCAGCGGGCACCAGGGTAACACTGAAGCTTTCTTT.

V is TRBV10-2 and J is TRBJ1-1; D perhaps matches TRBD1 (5 bases). Trimming removed 3 bases at V and 0 bases at J, with 8 bases between. The CDR3 covers 14 residues. CDR1 WSHSY and CDR2 SAAADI come from the germline V gene. The CDR3 coding sequence is TGCGCCAGCAGTGACCTCAGGGTGAACACTGAAGCTTTCTTT. As protein: CASSDLRVNTEAFF.

The chain has TRBV2 and TRBJ2-3; 10 positions match TRBD2. The J segment lost 3 bases and the V segment lost 9 bases, leaving 9 bases of the junction unmatched. CDR1 is SNHLY, CDR2 FYNNEI, per germline. The CDR3 extends over 15 amino acids. The CDR3 protein is CASRSGLAVTDTQYF. CDR3 DNA: TGTGCCAGTCGCTCTGGACTAGCGGTGACAGATACGCAGTATTTT.

The chain joins TRBV4-1 to TRBJ1-4; TRBD1 agrees at 8 bases. This CDR3 has 16 amino acids. The junction had 11 bases not matched to a gene; V was cut back by 3 bases and J by 8 bases. The germline gives CDR1 MGHRA, CDR2 YSYEKL. The CDR3 DNA is TGCGCCAGCAGCCATTTATCAGGGGGCGCCGGGGAAAAACTGTTTTTT. Translated: CASSHLSGGAGEKLFF.

The chain employs TRBV10-3 and TRBJ2-3; 9 nucleotides agree with TRBD2. Trimming at V came to 0 bases and at J to 2 bases, leaving 6 bases not matched to a gene. Germline-derived CDR1 and CDR2 are ENHRY and SYGVKD. The CDR3 length is 17 residues. The CDR3 protein is CAISESQRGVYTDTQYF. The CDR3 DNA sequence: TGTGCCATCAGTGAGTCGCAGCGGGGGGTCTACACAGATACGCAGTATTTT.

The chain joins TRBV7-9 to TRBJ2-3; 13 nucleotides align to TRBD2. Trimming cost V 5 bases and J 5 bases; bases outside gene matches: 7. The V gene's germline CDR1 is SEHNR and CDR2 FQNEAQ (reference sequence). The CDR3 totals 16 residues. This chain's CDR3 is CASSPRTSGGVDTQYF. In DNA form, the CDR3 reads TGTGCCAGCAGCCCGCGGACTAGCGGGGGAGTAGATACGCAGTATTTT.

This clone has only a few counts. V usage is TRBV5-4 and J usage is TRBJ1-1; 8 bases align to TRBD1. Germline CDR1 is SGHNT and CDR2 is YYREEE (reference sequence). J was trimmed by 4 bases and V by 3 bases; bases with no gene match: 5. The CDR3 contains 14 residues. In DNA, the CDR3 is TGTGCCAGCAGCTCCACCGGACAGGGCACTGAAGCTTTCTTT. It is translated as CASSSTGQGTEAFF.

With respect to this clone: The same CDR3 can be traced to other DNA sequences in this sample. This chain links TRBV19 with TRBJ2-3; the match to TRBD2 covers 7 bases. Trimming took 6 bases from V and 1 from J; bases not matched to a gene: 7. The CDR3 runs to 15 residues. Germline V gene lookup returns CDR1 LNHDA and CDR2 SQIVND (reference sequence). The CDR3 coding sequence is TGTGCCAGTAGGAGAACTAGCGAACGCACAGATACGCAGTATTTT. Encoded protein: CASRRTSERTDTQYF.

The chain is built from TRBV18 and TRBJ2-3; perhaps TRBD2 as D (5 bases). V was clipped by 5 bases and J by 2 bases, with 14 bases between them. Germline V gene sequence: CDR1 KGHSH, CDR2 LQKENI. This CDR3 has 15 amino acids. In DNA form, the CDR3 reads TGTGCCAGCTCAACCCAAGCGGCTAACACAGATACGCAGTATTTT. It translates to CASSTQAANTDTQYF.